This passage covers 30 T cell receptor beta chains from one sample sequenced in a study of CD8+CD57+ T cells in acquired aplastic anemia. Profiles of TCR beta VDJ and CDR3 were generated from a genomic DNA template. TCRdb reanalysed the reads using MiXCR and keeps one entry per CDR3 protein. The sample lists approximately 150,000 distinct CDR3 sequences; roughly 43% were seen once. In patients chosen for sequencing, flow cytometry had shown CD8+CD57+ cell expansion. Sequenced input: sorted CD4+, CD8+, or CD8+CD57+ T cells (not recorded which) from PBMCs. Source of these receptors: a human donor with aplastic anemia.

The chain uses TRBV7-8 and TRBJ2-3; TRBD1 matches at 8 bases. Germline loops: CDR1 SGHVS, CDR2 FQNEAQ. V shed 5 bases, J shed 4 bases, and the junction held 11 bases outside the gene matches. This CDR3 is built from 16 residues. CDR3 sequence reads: CASSPRRTGFPDTQYF. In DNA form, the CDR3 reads TGTGCCAGCAGCCCACGCCGGACAGGGTTCCCAGATACGCAGTATTTT.

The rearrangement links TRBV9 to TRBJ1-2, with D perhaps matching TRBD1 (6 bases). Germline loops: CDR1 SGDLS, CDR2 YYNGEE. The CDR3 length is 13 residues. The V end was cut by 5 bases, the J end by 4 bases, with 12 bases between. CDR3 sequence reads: CASSPDRSYGYTF. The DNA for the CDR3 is TGTGCCAGCAGTCCCGACAGGTCCTATGGCTACACCTTC.

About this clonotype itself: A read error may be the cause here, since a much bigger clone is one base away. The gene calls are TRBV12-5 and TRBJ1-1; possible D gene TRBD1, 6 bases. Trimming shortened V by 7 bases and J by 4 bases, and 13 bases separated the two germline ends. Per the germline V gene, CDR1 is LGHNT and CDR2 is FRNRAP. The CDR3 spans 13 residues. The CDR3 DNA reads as TGTGCTAGTGCCCAACGGGGGGCCACTGAAGCTTTCTTT. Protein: CASAQRGATEAFF.

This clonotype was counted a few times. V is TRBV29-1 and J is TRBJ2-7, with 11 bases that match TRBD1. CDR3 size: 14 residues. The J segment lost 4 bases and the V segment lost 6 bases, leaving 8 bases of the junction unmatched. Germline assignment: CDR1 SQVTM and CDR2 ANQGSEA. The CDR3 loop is CSVVRGQGEYEQYF. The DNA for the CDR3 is TGCAGCGTAGTAAGGGGACAGGGGGAGTACGAGCAGTACTTC.

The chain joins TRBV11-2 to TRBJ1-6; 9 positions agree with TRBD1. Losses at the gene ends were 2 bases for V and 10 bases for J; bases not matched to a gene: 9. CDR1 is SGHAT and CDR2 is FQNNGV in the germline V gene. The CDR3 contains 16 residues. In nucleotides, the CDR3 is TGTGCCAGCAGCTTAACTAGGACAGGGGTAGGCTCACCCCTCCACTTT. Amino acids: CASSLTRTGVGSPLHF.

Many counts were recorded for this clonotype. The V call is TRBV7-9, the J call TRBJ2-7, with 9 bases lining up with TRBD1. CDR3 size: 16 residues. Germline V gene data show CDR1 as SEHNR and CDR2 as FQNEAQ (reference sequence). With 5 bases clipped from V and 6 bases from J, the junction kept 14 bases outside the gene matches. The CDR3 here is CASSPGPGGTGSEQYF. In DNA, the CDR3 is TGTGCCAGCAGCCCGGGGCCGGGTGGGACAGGGTCCGAGCAGTACTTC.

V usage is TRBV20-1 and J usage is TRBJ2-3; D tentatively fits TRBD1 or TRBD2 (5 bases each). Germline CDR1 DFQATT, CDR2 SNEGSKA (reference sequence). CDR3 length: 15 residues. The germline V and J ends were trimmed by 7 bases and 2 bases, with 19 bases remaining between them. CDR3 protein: CSGAPGTELTDTQYF. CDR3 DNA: TGCAGTGGGGCCCCAGGGACCGAACTCACAGATACGCAGTATTTT.

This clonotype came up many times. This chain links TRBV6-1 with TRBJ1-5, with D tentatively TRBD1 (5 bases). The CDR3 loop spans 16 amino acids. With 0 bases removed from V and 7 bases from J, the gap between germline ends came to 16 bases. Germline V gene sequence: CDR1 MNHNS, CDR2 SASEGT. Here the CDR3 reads CASSEAEWGVRQPQHF. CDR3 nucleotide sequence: TGTGCCAGCAGTGAAGCCGAATGGGGGGTGAGACAGCCCCAGCATTTT.

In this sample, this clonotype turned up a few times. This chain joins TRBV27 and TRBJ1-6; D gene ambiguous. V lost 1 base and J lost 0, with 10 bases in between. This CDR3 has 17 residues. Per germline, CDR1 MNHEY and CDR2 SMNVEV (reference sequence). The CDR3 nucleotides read TGTGCCAGCAGTTTATTTGCGGGAAGCTCCTATAATTCACCCCTCCACTTT. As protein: CASSLFAGSSYNSPLHF.

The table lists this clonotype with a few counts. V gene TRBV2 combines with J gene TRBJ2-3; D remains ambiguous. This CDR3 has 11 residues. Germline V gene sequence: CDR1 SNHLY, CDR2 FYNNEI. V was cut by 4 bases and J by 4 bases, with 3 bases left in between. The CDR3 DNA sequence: TGTGCCAGCAGTGCTCCAGATACGCAGTATTTT. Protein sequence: CASSAPDTQYF.

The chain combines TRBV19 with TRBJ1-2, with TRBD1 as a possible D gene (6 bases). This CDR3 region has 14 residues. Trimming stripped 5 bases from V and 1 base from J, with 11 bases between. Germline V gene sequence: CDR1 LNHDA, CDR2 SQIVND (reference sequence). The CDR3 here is CASSATGINYGYTF. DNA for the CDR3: TGTGCCAGTAGTGCTACAGGGATTAACTATGGCTACACCTTC.

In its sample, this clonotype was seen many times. DNA of the CDR3: TGTGCCAGCTCACCACAGGCCAAGTCCTACGAGCAGTACTTC. This sequence encodes CASSPQAKSYEQYF. V is TRBV18 and J is TRBJ2-7, with unresolved D. With 1 base removed from V and 1 base from J, the gap between germline ends came to 8 bases. The V gene's germline CDR1 is KGHSH and CDR2 LQKENI. The CDR3 loop spans 14 amino acids.

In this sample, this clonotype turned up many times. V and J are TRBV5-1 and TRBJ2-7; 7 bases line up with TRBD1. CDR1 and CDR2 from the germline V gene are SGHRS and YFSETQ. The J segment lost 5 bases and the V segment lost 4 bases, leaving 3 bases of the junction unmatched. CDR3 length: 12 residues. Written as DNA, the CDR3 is TGCGCCAGCAGCAGACAGGGTGACGAGCAGTACTTC. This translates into CASSRQGDEQYF.

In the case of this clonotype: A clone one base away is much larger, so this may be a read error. CDR3 DNA: TGTGCCAGCGGCTCCCGTAGCAATCAGCCCCAGCATTTT. This gives the protein CASGSRSNQPQHF. V usage is TRBV2 and J usage is TRBJ1-5; D not resolved. This CDR3 comprises 13 residues. V was shortened by 8 bases and J by 0 bases, with 8 bases between the two germline ends. The germline V gene has CDR1 SNHLY and CDR2 FYNNEI.

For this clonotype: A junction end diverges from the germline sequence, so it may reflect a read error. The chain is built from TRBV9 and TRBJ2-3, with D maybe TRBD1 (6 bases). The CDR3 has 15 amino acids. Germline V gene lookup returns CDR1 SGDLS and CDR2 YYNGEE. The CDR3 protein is CASTKKGHGADTHYF. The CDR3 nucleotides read TGTGCCAGCACCAAGAAGGGACATGGGGCGGATACGCACTATTTT.

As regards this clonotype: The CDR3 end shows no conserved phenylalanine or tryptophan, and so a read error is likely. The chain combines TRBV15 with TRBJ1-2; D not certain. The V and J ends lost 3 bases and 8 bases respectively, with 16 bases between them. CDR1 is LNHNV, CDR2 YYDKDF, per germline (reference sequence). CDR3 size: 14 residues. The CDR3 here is CATSSLTFADGYTS. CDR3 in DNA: TGTGCCACCAGCAGCCTGACATTCGCAGACGGCTACACCTCC.

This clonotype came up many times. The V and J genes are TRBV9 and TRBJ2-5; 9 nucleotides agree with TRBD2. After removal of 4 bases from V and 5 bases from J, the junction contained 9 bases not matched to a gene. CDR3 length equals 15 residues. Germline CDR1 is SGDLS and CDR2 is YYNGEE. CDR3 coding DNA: TGTGCCAGCAGCTTACTCAGCGGGGGGCGGGAGACCCAGTACTTC. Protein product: CASSLLSGGRETQYF.

The CDR3 bases are TGTGCCAGCAGTGTTTCCCAGACTAGCACAGATACGCAGTATTTT. This codes for CASSVSQTSTDTQYF. The V and J genes are TRBV2 and TRBJ2-3; D gene unclear. Germline V CDR1 and CDR2: SNHLY, FYNNEI. Trimming shortened V by 4 bases and J by 0 bases, and 11 bases separated the two germline ends. This CDR3 region has 15 residues.

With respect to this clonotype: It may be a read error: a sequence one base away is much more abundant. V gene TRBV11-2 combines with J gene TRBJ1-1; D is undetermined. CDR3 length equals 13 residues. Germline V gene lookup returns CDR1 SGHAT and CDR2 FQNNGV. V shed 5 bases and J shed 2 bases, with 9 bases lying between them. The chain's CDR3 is CASSPLRNTEAFF. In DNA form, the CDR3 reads TGTGCCAGCAGCCCCCTGAGAAACACTGAAGCTTTCTTT. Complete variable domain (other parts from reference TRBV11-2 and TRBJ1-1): EAGVAQSPRYKIIEKRQSVAFWCNPISGHATLYWYQQILGQGPKLLIQFQNNGVVDDSQLPKDRFSAERLKGVDSTLKIQPAKLEDSAVYLCASSPLRNTEAFFGQGTRLTVV.

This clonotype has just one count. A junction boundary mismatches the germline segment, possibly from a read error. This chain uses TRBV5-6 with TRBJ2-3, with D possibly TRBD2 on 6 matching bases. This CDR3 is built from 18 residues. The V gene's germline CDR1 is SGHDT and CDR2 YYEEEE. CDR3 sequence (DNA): TGTGCCAGCAGCTTGGGGGGGACGGGGGTTTTTGGCACAGATACGCGGTATTTT. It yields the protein CASSLGGTGVFGTDTRYF.

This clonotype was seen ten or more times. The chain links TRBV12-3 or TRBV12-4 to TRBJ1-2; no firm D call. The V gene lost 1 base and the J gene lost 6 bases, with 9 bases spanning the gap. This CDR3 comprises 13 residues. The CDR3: CASSLGLGNGYTF. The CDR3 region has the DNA TGTGCCAGCAGTTTAGGATTGGGAAATGGCTACACCTTC.

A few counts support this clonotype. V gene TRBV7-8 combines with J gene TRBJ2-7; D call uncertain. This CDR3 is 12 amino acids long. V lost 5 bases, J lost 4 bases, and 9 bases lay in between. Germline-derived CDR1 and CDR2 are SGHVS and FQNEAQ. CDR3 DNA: TGTGCCAGCAGCCAAATTGGTTACGAGCAGTACTTC. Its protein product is CASSQIGYEQYF.

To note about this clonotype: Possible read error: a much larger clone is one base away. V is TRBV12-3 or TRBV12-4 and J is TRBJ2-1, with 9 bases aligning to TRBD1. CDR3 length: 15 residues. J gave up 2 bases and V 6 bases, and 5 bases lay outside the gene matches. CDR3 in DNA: TGTGCCAGCAGCCCGGGACAGGGTCCCTACAATGAGCAGTTCTTC. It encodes CASSPGQGPYNEQFF.

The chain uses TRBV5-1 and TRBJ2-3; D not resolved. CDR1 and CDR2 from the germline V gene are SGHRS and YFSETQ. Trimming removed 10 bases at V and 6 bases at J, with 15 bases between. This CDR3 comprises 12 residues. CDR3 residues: CACMYSDDTQYF. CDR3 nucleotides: TGCGCCTGCATGTACTCAGATGATACGCAGTATTTT.

For the CDR3, the DNA is TGTGCCAGCAGCTCCGAGACAGGGGCTCAATCACCCCTCCACTTT. It encodes CASSSETGAQSPLHF. The gene calls are TRBV12-3 or TRBV12-4 and TRBJ1-6; 8 nucleotides agree with TRBD1. The CDR3 has 15 amino acids. J was trimmed by 10 bases and V by 6 bases; bases with no gene match: 11.

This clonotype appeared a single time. The CDR3 DNA follows: TGCAGTGCGAGCGGGGCTCAAGAGACCCAGTACTTC. Residues: CSASGAQETQYF. The V and J genes are TRBV20-1 and TRBJ2-5, with TRBD2 matching 7 bases. V shed 6 bases, J shed 2 bases, and the junction held 3 bases outside the gene matches. Germline CDR1 reads DFQATT; CDR2 reads SNEGSKA (reference sequence). The CDR3 runs 12 residues.

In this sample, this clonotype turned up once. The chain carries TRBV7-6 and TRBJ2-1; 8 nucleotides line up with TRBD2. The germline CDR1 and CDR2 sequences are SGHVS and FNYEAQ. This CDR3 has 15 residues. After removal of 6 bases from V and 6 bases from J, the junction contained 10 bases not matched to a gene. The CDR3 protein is CASSSNLAGTNEQFF. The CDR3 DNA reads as TGTGCCAGCAGTTCAAATCTAGCGGGCACCAATGAGCAGTTCTTC.

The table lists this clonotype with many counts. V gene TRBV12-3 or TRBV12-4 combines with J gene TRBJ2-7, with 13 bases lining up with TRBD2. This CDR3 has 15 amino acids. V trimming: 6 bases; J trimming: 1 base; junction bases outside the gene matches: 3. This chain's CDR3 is CASRSGLAGSYEQYF. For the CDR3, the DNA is TGTGCCAGCAGGTCGGGACTAGCGGGGTCCTACGAGCAGTACTTC.

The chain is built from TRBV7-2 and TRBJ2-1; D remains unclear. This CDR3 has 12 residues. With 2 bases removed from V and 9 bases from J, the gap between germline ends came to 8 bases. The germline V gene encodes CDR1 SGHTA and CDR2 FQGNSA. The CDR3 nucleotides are TGTGCCAGCAGCTTACGAGACGGTGAGCAGTTCTTC. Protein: CASSLRDGEQFF.

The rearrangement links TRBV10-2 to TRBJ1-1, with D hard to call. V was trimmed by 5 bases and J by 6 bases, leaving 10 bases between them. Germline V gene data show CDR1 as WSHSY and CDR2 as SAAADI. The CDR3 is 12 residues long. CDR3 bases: TGCGCCAGCAGTATGGGTTGGCCTGAAGCTTTCTTT. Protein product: CASSMGWPEAFF.